This TCR beta chain appears in the sequencing data of a study of cytomegalovirus exposure and HLA in healthy donors. With V trimmed by 3 bases and J by 3 bases, 5 bases remained unmatched. The CDR3 runs to 14 residues. The germline CDR1 and CDR2 sequences are MGHRA and YSYEKL. Vbeta (60) and Jbeta (13) primers were used in the PCR. Clones were read by immunoSEQ multiplex PCR, and TCRdb kept only the in-frame ones, dropping some. The table lists around 130,000 clones, roughly 78% of them singletons. Turning to this clone: The antigen remains unidentified.

Study findings and constraints: Most of the TCR beta V segments (in an earlier analysis) were productive either about 87% or about 30% of the time. Excluded were some V segments that proved indistinguishable, including TRBV6-2 and TRBV6-3. Cytomegalovirus-associated TCR beta chains were listed, numbering 164.

Sequenced material: PBMCs. The source of this sequence is a man aged 25 to 40 in good health and CMV-seronegative. The chain carries TRBV4-1 and TRBJ2-7; 7 bases are shared with TRBD1. The CDR3 nucleotides read TGCGCCAGCAGCCAGGACAGGTTTTTCTACGAGCAGTACTTC. It translates to CASSQDRFFYEQYF.